A selection of T cell receptor beta chains follows, all from one sample in a study of blood T cell repertoires in COVID-19. Sequencing was performed with immunoSEQ multiplex PCR; in TCRdb, only in-frame clones are kept and a portion is missing. The table records about 340,000 clones, 88% of them present only once. The sequenced sample was peripheral blood. Receptor source: a woman between 65 and 79 years old with COVID-19, enrolled during active disease. CDR3s include the opening cysteine and the closing phenylalanine or tryptophan. A D gene is named only where the DNA matches it firmly. Only part of the rows carry a size: once, few, many, or a class if the clone is expanded.

d_call j_call v_call clone_size cdr3_aa cdr3_nt
TRBD2 TRBJ2-2 TRBV2 once CASSPSGTTTGELFF TGTGCCAGCAGTCCTAGCGGGACGACCACCGGGGAGCTGTTTTTT
TRBD1 TRBJ1-1 TRBV6-5 NA CASSWGQVGNTEAFF TGTGCCAGCAGTTGGGGACAGGTTGGGAACACTGAAGCTTTCTTT
TRBD1 TRBJ1-1 TRBV7-6 NA CASSLEEVPDRAVGTEAFF TGTGCCAGCAGCTTAGAAGAGGTCCCGGACAGGGCCGTAGGCACTGAAGCTTTCTTT
NA TRBJ1-1 TRBV12-3/TRBV12-4 NA CASSLGTMKAFF TGTGCCAGCAGTTTGGGGACAATGAAGGCTTTCTTT
NA TRBJ2-3 TRBV7-2 NA CASSPYRSSDTQYF TGTGCCAGCAGCCCCTACCGGTCGTCAGATACGCAGTATTTT
TRBD2 TRBJ2-5 TRBV5-4 NA CASSLAELAGGRETQYF TGTGCCAGCAGCTTGGCCGAATTAGCGGGGGGGCGAGAGACCCAGTACTTC
TRBD1 TRBJ1-2 TRBV27 NA CASSAPGQKGYTF TGTGCCAGCAGTGCACCGGGACAGAAGGGCTACACCTTC
NA TRBJ1-2 TRBV10-3 NA CAINEGRDYGYTF TGTGCCATCAACGAGGGCCGGGACTATGGCTACACCTTC
TRBD1 TRBJ1-2 TRBV27 many CASAGQGSYGYTF TGTGCCAGCGCGGGACAGGGGTCCTATGGCTACACCTTC
TRBD2 TRBJ2-1 TRBV6-2/TRBV6-3 NA CASSYPRTSGGDVRPYNEQFF TGTGCCAGCAGTTACCCAAGGACTAGCGGGGGGGATGTTCGCCCCTACAATGAGCAGTTCTTC
NA TRBJ1-2 TRBV7-2 once CASSLELTSVGYTF TGTGCCAGCAGCTTAGAATTGACATCGGTCGGCTACACCTTC
NA TRBJ2-7 TRBV27 NA CASSLRGGVFEQYF TGTGCCAGCAGTTTGAGGGGGGGCGTTTTCGAGCAGTACTTC
NA TRBJ1-1 TRBV18 NA CASSPPAGRIEAFF TGTGCCAGCTCACCACCGGCGGGGAGGATTGAAGCTTTCTTT
NA TRBJ1-2 TRBV5-1 once CASSPLEGPRYGYTF TGCGCCAGCAGCCCCCTGGAGGGGCCCCGCTATGGCTACACCTTC
TRBD2 TRBJ2-1 TRBV19 once CASSGLAGSNEQFF TGTGCCAGTTCCGGGCTAGCGGGTAGCAATGAGCAGTTCTTC
NA TRBJ2-3 TRBV4-3 NA CASSLDLGVGTDTQYF TGCGCCAGCAGCCTAGACCTAGGGGTGGGCACAGATACGCAGTATTTT
TRBD2 TRBJ2-1 TRBV7-9 NA CASRPGLAGGLNEQFF TGTGCCAGCAGACCGGGACTAGCGGGGGGGCTGAATGAGCAGTTCTTC
TRBD1 TRBJ1-1 TRBV6-2/TRBV6-3 NA CASSYRGPSTEAFF TGTGCCAGCAGTTACAGGGGGCCGTCGACTGAAGCTTTCTTT
NA TRBJ2-7 TRBV29-1 NA CSVGRDPYEQYF TGCAGCGTTGGGAGAGACCCCTACGAGCAGTACTTC
TRBD1 TRBJ2-7 TRBV7-9 NA CASSSVTGGYEQYF TGTGCCAGCAGCTCCGTCACAGGGGGTTACGAGCAGTACTTC
NA TRBJ1-5 TRBV12-3/TRBV12-4 NA CASTGGNQPQHF TGTGCCAGCACGGGGGGCAATCAGCCCCAGCATTTT
TRBD1 TRBJ1-1 TRBV10-3 NA CAISELQGGAFF TGTGCCATCAGTGAGCTACAGGGGGGCGCTTTCTTT